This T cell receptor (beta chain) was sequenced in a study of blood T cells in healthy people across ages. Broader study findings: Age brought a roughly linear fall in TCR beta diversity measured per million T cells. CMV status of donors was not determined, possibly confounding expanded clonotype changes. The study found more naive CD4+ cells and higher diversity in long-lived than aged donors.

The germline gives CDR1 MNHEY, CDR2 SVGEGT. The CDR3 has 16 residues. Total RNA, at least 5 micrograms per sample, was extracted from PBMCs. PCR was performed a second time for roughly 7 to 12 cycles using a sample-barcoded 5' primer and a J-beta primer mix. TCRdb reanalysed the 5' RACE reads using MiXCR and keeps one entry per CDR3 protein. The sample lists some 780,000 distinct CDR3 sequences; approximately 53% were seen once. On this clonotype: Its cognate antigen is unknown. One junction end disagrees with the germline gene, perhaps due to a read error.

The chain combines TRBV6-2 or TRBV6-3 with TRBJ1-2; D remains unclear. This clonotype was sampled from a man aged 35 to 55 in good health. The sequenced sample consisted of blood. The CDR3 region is CASSYSLEAINYGHTF. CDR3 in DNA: TGTGCCAGCAGTTACTCACTTGAGGCCATCAACTATGGCCACACCTTC.